One TCR beta chain is described in this entry. Trimming at V came to 6 bases and at J to 6 bases, leaving 8 bases not matched to a gene. The CDR3 totals 15 residues. In germline, CDR1 is SGHNT, CDR2 YENEEA. These data belong to a study of blood T cell repertoires in COVID-19. This table comes from immunoSEQ multiplex PCR, and its TCRdb copy is limited to in-frame clones, with some not included. This sample has about 260,000 clones, with around four fifths found just once. Sequencing was done on a sample of PBMCs or T cells enriched from blood (not recorded which). The chain carries TRBV11-3 and TRBJ2-3; TRBD2 agrees at 11 bases. The TCR was taken from a man aged 25-45 years with acute COVID-19. The CDR3 sequence is CASRKGTSGRDTQYF. Here the CDR3 DNA reads TGTGCCAGCAGAAAAGGGACTAGCGGTAGGGATACGCAGTATTTT.